This passage covers 17 T cell receptor beta chains from one sample sequenced in a study of ipilimumab plus nivolumab after autologous stem cell transplantation. The repertoire was sequenced with immunoSEQ multiplex PCR; TCRdb's copy has only in-frame clones and lacks some. Here the sample spans approximately 5,000 clones, approximately 70% being singletons. The material was PBMCs, obtained in a trial of ipilimumab plus nivolumab as post-transplant consolidation. Receptors were obtained from a male donor with multiple myeloma.

The chain carries TRBV19 and TRBJ2-7, with 14 bases that match TRBD2. Looked up from germline, CDR1 is LNHDA and CDR2 is SQIVND (reference sequence). This CDR3 spans 18 amino acids. V lost 0 bases, J lost 3 bases, and 7 bases stayed unmatched. CDR3 residues: CASSIDAGLAGGDYEQYF. The CDR3 nucleotides are TGTGCCAGTAGTATAGATGCAGGACTAGCGGGGGGAGACTACGAGCAGTACTTC.

This clone is a singleton in its sample. J is TRBJ2-3 and V is TRBV25-1; 7 nucleotides align to TRBD1. The germline V gene encodes CDR1 MGHDK and CDR2 SYGVNS. V shed 6 bases and J 14 bases; nucleotides not matched to a gene: 17. The CDR3 loop spans 14 amino acids. The CDR3 reads CASRYRGSTDTGYF. In DNA, the CDR3 is TGTGCCAGCAGGTACAGGGGAAGCACAGATACGGGGTATTTT. Supplemented by reference TRBV25-1 and TRBJ2-3, the full variable domain reads EADIYQTPRYLVIGTGKKITLECSQTMGHDKMYWYQQDPGMELHLIHYSYGVNSTEKGDLSSESTVSRIRTEHFPLTLESARPSHTSQYLCASRYRGSTDTGYFGPGTRLTVL.

This clone was seen a single time. V usage is TRBV7-6 and J usage is TRBJ2-5; D remains ambiguous. The length of the CDR3 is 15 residues. V was shortened by 0 bases and J by 0 bases, with 8 bases between the two germline ends. Germline CDR1 is SGHVS and CDR2 is FNYEAQ. The CDR3: CASSLAPENQETQYF. CDR3 nucleotide sequence: TGTGCCAGCAGCTTAGCGCCGGAAAACCAAGAGACCCAGTACTTC.

The chain links TRBV6-5 to TRBJ1-5; no reliable D call. Trimming left V 5 bases short and J 0 bases short, with 2 bases between. This CDR3 contains 12 residues. Germline values: CDR1 MNHEY, CDR2 SVGAGI. CDR3: CASSHSNQPQHF. CDR3 DNA: TGTGCCAGCAGTCATAGCAATCAGCCCCAGCATTTT.

Concerning this clone itself: This likely traces to a read error, being one base from a far larger clone. This sequence joins TRBV5-4 and TRBJ2-1; 11 positions agree with TRBD2. V dropped 4 bases and J dropped 5; count of bases not matched to a gene: 5. Germline V lookup: CDR1 SGHNT, CDR2 YYREEE (reference sequence). This CDR3 region has 15 residues. The CDR3 reads CASSPGLADNNEQFF. CDR3 sequence (DNA): TGTGCCAGCAGCCCGGGACTAGCGGATAACAATGAGCAGTTCTTC.

The V gene is TRBV5-1, the J gene TRBJ1-1, with TRBD1 matching over 7 bases. The length of the CDR3 is 14 residues. Germline-derived CDR1 and CDR2 are SGHRS and YFSETQ. V lost 4 bases, J lost 4 bases, and 7 bases stayed unmatched. CDR3 nucleotides: TGCGCCAGCAGCCAGGAAGGGGGCGTCACTGAAGCTTTCTTT. Its translation: CASSQEGGVTEAFF.

The genes are TRBV5-5 and TRBJ2-5; D possibly corresponds to TRBD1 (6 bases). In germline, CDR1 is SGHKS, CDR2 YYEKEE (reference sequence). V was clipped by 4 bases and J by 1 base, with 17 bases between them. The CDR3 length is 16 residues. DNA for the CDR3: TGTGCCAGCAGCCAACCCGGCACAGGGTTCCAAGAGACCCAGTACTTC. Its protein product is CASSQPGTGFQETQYF. The full variable domain, in which reference TRBV5-5 and TRBJ2-5 provide the parts outside the CDR3, is DAGVTQSPTHLIKTRGQQVTLRCSPISGHKSVSWYQQVLGQGPQFIFQYYEKEERGRGNFPDRFSARQFPNYSSELNVNALLLGDSALYLCASSQPGTGFQETQYFGPGTRLLVL.

The V call is TRBV7-7, the J call TRBJ2-1; 7 bases align to TRBD2. Germline V gene lookup returns CDR1 SSHAT and CDR2 FNYEAQ (reference sequence). J was trimmed by 0 bases and V by 5 bases; bases with no gene match: 13. The CDR3 contains 18 residues. CDR3 sequence: CASSPEAAGPSSYNEQFF. The CDR3 DNA sequence: TGTGCCAGCAGCCCCGAGGCAGCGGGGCCTAGCTCCTACAATGAGCAGTTCTTC.

This clone is medium-sized (0.01 to 0.1%). The chain has TRBV7-9 and TRBJ1-3; D uncertain. CDR1 SEHNR and CDR2 FQNEAQ come from the germline V gene (reference sequence). V was cut by 5 bases and J by 4 bases, with 18 bases left in between. This CDR3 has 16 amino acids. The CDR3 DNA reads as TGTGCCAGCAGCAACGGACCGACCCAGGCCGGAAACACCATATATTTT. This sequence encodes CASSNGPTQAGNTIYF. The entire variable domain, with the rest obtained from reference TRBV7-9 and TRBJ1-3, is as follows: DTGVSQNPRHKITKRGQNVTFRCDPISEHNRLYWYRQTLGQGPEFLTYFQNEAQLEKSRLLSDRFSAERPKGSFSTLEIQRTEQGDSAMYLCASSNGPTQAGNTIYFGEGSWLTVV.

The J gene is TRBJ2-7, the V gene TRBV27; D is undetermined. CDR3 length equals 15 residues. V lost 2 bases to trimming and J lost 0 bases, with 11 bases between them. CDR1 is MNHEY and CDR2 is SMNVEV in the germline V gene (reference sequence). This chain's CDR3 is CASSLGQSSSYEQYF. The CDR3 DNA reads TGTGCCAGCAGTTTAGGGCAGAGTAGCTCCTACGAGCAGTACTTC.

V and J are TRBV6-5 and TRBJ2-4; 9 bases align to TRBD1. The V gene's germline CDR1 is MNHEY and CDR2 SVGAGI. Trimming at V came to 5 bases and at J to 15 bases, leaving 8 bases not matched to a gene. The CDR3 has 12 residues. The CDR3 reads CASSETGDRVYF. CDR3 nucleotides: TGTGCCAGCAGTGAAACCGGGGACAGGGTGTACTTC.

V and J are TRBV19 and TRBJ2-7; TRBD2 matches at 9 bases. The V gene end was trimmed by 3 bases and the J gene end by 0 bases; junction bases not matched to a gene: 3. This CDR3 is 15 amino acids long. Per the germline V gene, CDR1 is LNHDA and CDR2 is SQIVND (reference sequence). The CDR3 reads CASSMSGRTSYEQYF. Here the CDR3 DNA reads TGTGCCAGTAGTATGAGCGGGAGGACCTCCTACGAGCAGTACTTC.

This rearrangement joins TRBV5-1 to TRBJ2-1; the match to TRBD1 covers 7 bases. In germline, CDR1 is SGHRS, CDR2 YFSETQ. The CDR3 length is 15 residues. V lost 5 bases, J lost 1 base, and 6 bases stayed unmatched. DNA for the CDR3: TGCGCCAGCAGTCCCGACAGGGCGTCCTACAATGAGCAGTTCTTC. Its translation: CASSPDRASYNEQFF. Using reference TRBV5-1 and TRBJ2-1 for the parts outside the CDR3, the full variable domain is KAGVTQTPRYLIKTRGQQVTLSCSPISGHRSVSWYQQTPGQGLQFLFEYFSETQRNKGNFPGRFSGRQFSNSRSEMNVSTLELGDSALYLCASSPDRASYNEQFFGPGTRLTVL.

The rearrangement links TRBV6-6 to TRBJ2-2, with D hard to call. This CDR3 contains 12 residues. In germline, CDR1 is MNHNY, CDR2 SVGAGI (reference sequence). The V end lost 2 bases, the J end lost 6 bases, and 4 bases lay between the germline ends. The CDR3 region has the DNA TGTGCCAGCAGTTACGGGTCCGGGGAGCTGTTTTTT. It translates to CASSYGSGELFF.

The CDR3 sequence: CASSVGGAGELFF. The CDR3 DNA reads as TGTGCCAGCAGCGTAGGGGGGGCCGGGGAGCTGTTTTTT. The genes are TRBV9 and TRBJ2-2; tentative D call: TRBD2 (6 bases). The CDR3 loop spans 13 amino acids. V was shortened by 0 bases and J by 6 bases, with 6 bases between the two germline ends. CDR1 and CDR2 from the germline V gene are SGDLS and YYNGEE.

This chain joins TRBV5-1 and TRBJ2-1; TRBD2 matches 7 bases. V dropped 4 bases and J dropped 0; count of bases not matched to a gene: 4. Germline CDR1 is SGHRS and CDR2 is YFSETQ. This CDR3 has 15 residues. The CDR3: CASSPGTISYNEQFF. The CDR3 DNA follows: TGCGCCAGCAGCCCCGGGACTATCTCCTACAATGAGCAGTTCTTC. Complete variable domain (other parts from reference TRBV5-1 and TRBJ2-1): KAGVTQTPRYLIKTRGQQVTLSCSPISGHRSVSWYQQTPGQGLQFLFEYFSETQRNKGNFPGRFSGRQFSNSRSEMNVSTLELGDSALYLCASSPGTISYNEQFFGPGTRLTVL.

The sample holds a few counts of this clone. J is TRBJ2-1 and V is TRBV6-1; D uncertain. Trimming took off 4 bases at V and 7 bases at J, with 11 bases between the two ends. The germline V gene encodes CDR1 MNHNS and CDR2 SASEGT. The CDR3 totals 13 residues. CDR3 DNA sequence: TGTGCCAGCAGTGTACCGCTTTTGAATGAGCAGTTCTTC. Translating it yields CASSVPLLNEQFF.